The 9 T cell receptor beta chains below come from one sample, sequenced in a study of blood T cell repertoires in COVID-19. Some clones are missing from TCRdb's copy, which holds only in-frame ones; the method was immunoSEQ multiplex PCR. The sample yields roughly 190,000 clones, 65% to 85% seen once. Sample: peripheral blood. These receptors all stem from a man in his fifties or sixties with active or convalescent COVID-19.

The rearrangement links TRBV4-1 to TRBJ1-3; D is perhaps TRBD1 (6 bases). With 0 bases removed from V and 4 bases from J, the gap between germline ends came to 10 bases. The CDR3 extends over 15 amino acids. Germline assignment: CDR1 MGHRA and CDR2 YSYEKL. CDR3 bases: TGCGCCAGCAGCCAAGATACAGGGAACGGAAACACCATATATTTT. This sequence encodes CASSQDTGNGNTIYF.

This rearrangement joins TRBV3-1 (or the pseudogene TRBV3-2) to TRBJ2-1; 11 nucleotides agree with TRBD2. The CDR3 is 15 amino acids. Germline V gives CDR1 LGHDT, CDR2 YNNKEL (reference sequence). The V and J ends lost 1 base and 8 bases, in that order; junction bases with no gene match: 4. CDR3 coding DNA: TGTGCCAGCAGCCAAGTAGCGGGAGGGCCGGATGAGCAGTTCTTC. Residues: CASSQVAGGPDEQFF.

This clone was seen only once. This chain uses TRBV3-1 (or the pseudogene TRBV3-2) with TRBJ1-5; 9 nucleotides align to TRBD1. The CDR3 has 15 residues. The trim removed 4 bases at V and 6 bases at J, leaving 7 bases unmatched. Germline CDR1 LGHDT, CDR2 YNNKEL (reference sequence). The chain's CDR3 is CASSPQGAYGQPQHF. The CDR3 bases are TGTGCCAGCAGCCCACAGGGGGCGTATGGTCAGCCCCAGCATTTT.

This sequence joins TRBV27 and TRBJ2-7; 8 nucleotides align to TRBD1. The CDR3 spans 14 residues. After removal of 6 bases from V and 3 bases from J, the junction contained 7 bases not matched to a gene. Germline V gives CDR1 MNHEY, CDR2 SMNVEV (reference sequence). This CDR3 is CASSPGTGNYEQYF. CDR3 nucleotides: TGTGCCAGCAGCCCCGGGACAGGCAACTACGAGCAGTACTTC.

The CDR3 DNA reads as TGTGCCAGCGGGGGGGCGGCGAGCTACGAGCAGTACTTC. It codes for CASGGAASYEQYF. The chain has TRBV28 and TRBJ2-7, with D perhaps TRBD2 (7 bases). Germline loops: CDR1 MDHEN, CDR2 SYDVKM. Trimming left V 8 bases short and J 3 bases short, with 14 bases between. This CDR3 is built from 13 residues.

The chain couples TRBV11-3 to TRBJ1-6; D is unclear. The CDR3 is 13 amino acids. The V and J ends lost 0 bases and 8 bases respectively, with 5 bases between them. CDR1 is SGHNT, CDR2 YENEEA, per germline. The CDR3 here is CASSLDSYSPLHF. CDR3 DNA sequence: TGTGCCAGCAGCTTAGATTCGTATTCACCCCTCCACTTT.

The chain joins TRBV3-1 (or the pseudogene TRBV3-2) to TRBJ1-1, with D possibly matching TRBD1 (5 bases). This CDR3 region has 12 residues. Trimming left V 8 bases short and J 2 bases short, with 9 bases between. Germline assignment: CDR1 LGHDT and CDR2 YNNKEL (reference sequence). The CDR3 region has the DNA TGTGCCAGCCGGACACGCAACACTGAAGCTTTCTTT. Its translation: CASRTRNTEAFF.

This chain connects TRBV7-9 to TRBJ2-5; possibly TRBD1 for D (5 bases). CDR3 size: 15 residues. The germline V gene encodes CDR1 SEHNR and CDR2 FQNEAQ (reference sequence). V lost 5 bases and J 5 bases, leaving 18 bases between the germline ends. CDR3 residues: CASSEDAGFRETQYF. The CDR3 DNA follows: TGTGCCAGCAGCGAAGATGCAGGGTTTCGCGAGACCCAGTACTTC.

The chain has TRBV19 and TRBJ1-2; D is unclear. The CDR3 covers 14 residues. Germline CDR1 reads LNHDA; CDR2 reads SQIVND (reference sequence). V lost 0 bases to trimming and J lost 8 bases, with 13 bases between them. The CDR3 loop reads CASSIEAGAGGYTF. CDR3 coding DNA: TGTGCCAGTAGTATAGAAGCAGGTGCGGGAGGCTACACCTTC. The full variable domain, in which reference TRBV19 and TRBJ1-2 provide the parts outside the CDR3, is DGGITQSPKYLFRKEGQNVTLSCEQNLNHDAMYWYRQDPGQGLRLIYYSQIVNDFQKGDIAEGYSVSREKKESFPLTVTSAQKNPTAFYLCASSIEAGAGGYTFGSGTRLTVV.